The rows below give T cell receptor beta chains drawn from one sample of a study of shared clonotypes between healthy human individuals. Sequencing was performed with immunoSEQ multiplex PCR; in TCRdb, only in-frame clones are kept and a portion is missing. Of millions of clones in the sample, more than 85% were seen once. The sample consisted of naive CD8+ T cells from PBMCs. Receptors were obtained from a man aged 18 to 29 in good health. Some clones in this sample may be carry-over from other donors' samples. Both conserved end residues are part of each CDR3. The D gene is left open where the match is weak. Part of the rows lack a size; the others show once, few, many or a class for expanded clones.

d_call	j_call	v_call	clone_size	cdr3_nt	cdr3_aa
.	TRBJ2-3	TRBV4-1	.	TGCGCCAGCAGCCAAGGGCAGGTTAGCACAGATACGCAGTATTTT	CASSQGQVSTDTQYF
.	TRBJ2-5	TRBV27	once	TGTGCCAGCAGTTTATCCCCAGGGTTGCGGGCGGAGACCCAGTACTTC	CASSLSPGLRAETQYF
TRBD2	TRBJ2-1	TRBV7-9	.	TGTGCCAGCAGCCCCCCAGTAGCGGGCAACTACAATGAGCAGTTCTTC	CASSPPVAGNYNEQFF
TRBD1	TRBJ2-7	TRBV15	.	TGTGCCACTTCGGGCGGGACAGGGGGCTACGAGCAGTACTTC	CATSGGTGGYEQYF
TRBD1	TRBJ2-7	TRBV2	.	TGTGCCAGCACCAGGGGACAGGGACCTCCGGAGCAGTACTTC	CASTRGQGPPEQYF
.	TRBJ1-2	TRBV7-9	.	TGTGCCAGCAGCTCCTCCGAGGCGGCGGGGGGCTACACCTTC	CASSSSEAAGGYTF
.	TRBJ2-1	TRBV6-1	.	TGTGCCACCCAAGCGCTACACTACAATGAGCAGTTCTTC	CATQALHYNEQFF
TRBD2	TRBJ2-3	TRBV5-4	.	TGTGCCAGCAGCTTGGGGTTGACTAGCGGGAGAACAGATACGCAGTATTTT	CASSLGLTSGRTDTQYF
.	TRBJ2-7	TRBV13	.	TGTGCCAGCAGCGGGAGACAATACGAGCAGTACTTC	CASSGRQYEQYF
.	TRBJ1-1	TRBV6-4	.	TGTGCCAGCAGTGACAGACCGAACACTGAAGCTTTCTTT	CASSDRPNTEAFF
TRBD2	TRBJ2-7	TRBV6-1	.	TGTGCCAGCAGTACCGGGACTAGCGGCTACGAGCAGTACTTC	CASSTGTSGYEQYF
TRBD2	TRBJ2-4	TRBV4-2	few	TGTGCCAGCAGCCAAGGCTTGAGCGGGGAGCACATTTTC	CASSQGLSGEHIF
.	TRBJ2-2	TRBV5-1	.	TGCGCCAGCCGTTTCACGGGGAGGAACACCGGGGAGCTGTTTTTT	CASRFTGRNTGELFF
TRBD1	TRBJ2-5	TRBV6-1	.	TGTGCCAGCAGTGAACGGACAGGGGGGTCTTGGACCCAGTACTTC	CASSERTGGSWTQYF
.	TRBJ2-7	TRBV5-1	once	TGCGCCAGCACCCCACGGGGCGGTAGCTCCTACGAGCAGTACTTC	CASTPRGGSSYEQYF
TRBD1	TRBJ1-2	TRBV30	.	TGTGCCTGGAGTGTACTGGTGACAGGGGACGGCTACACCTTC	CAWSVLVTGDGYTF
TRBD1	TRBJ2-7	TRBV13	.	TGTGCCAGCAGTTCCCAGGCGGCAGGGGGAGCCTACGAGCAGTACTTC	CASSSQAAGGAYEQYF
TRBD1	TRBJ1-3	TRBV9	.	TGTGCCAGCAGCTCCCGGGACAGGTTTCATCGGGCTGGAAACACCATGTATTTT	CASSSRDRFHRAGNTMYF
.	TRBJ2-4	TRBV6-5	.	TGTGCCAGCAGAAGGACAGAACTAGCCAAAAACATTCAGTACTTC	CASRRTELAKNIQYF
TRBD2	TRBJ2-5	TRBV28	.	TGTGCCAGCAGGATGAGCGGGAGGGCCCTTGAGACCCAGTACTTC	CASRMSGRALETQYF
.	TRBJ1-1	TRBV9	few	TGTGCCAGCAGCGGTAACTCCCGGGATAGGGCTGAAGCTTTCTTT	CASSGNSRDRAEAFF